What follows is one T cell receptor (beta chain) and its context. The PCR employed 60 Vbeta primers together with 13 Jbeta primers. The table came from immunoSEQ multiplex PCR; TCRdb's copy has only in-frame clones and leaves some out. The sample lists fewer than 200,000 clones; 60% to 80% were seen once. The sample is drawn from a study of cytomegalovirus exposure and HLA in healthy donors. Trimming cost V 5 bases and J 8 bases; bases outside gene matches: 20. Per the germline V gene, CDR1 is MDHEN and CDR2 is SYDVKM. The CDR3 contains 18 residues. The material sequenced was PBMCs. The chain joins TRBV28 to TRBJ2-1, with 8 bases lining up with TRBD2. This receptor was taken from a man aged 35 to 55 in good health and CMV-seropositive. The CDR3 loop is CASSLPASAGVGYDEQFF. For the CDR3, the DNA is TGTGCCAGCAGTCTCCCCGCCTCAGCGGGAGTAGGTTACGATGAGCAGTTCTTC.